A selection of T cell receptor beta chains follows, all from one sample in a study of CXCR3-negative and CXCR3-positive naive CD8 T cells. After re-calling the 5' RACE reads, TCRdb lists one entry per CDR3 protein, DNA absent. This table lists over 20,000 distinct CDR3 sequences. Input material: memory CD8+ T cells from blood. The source of these receptors is a human donor in good health. Some clones in this sample may be carry-over from other donors' samples. CDR3s include the opening cysteine and the closing phenylalanine or tryptophan. Rows give clone size only sometimes, using once, few, many, or a class for an expanded clone.

j_call clone_size v_call cdr3_aa
TRBJ2-3 NA TRBV29-1 CSVDRTASSTDTQYF
TRBJ2-2 NA TRBV6-5 CASSLLDAGELFF
TRBJ2-5 NA TRBV9 CASSRTSGFQETQYF
TRBJ2-7 NA TRBV9 CASSVAVSYEQYF
TRBJ2-2 NA TRBV6-2/TRBV6-3 CASESEQLNTGELFF
TRBJ2-7 NA TRBV20-1 CSAREREYEQYF
TRBJ2-7 NA TRBV7-9 CASSQGGDYTYEQYF
TRBJ1-2 medium-sized TRBV6-6 CASSYELQGLINYGYTF
TRBJ1-2 NA TRBV4-2 CASSQGVRDGANYGYTF
TRBJ1-2 NA TRBV4-1 CASSHRSYGYTF
TRBJ2-1 NA TRBV12-3/TRBV12-4 CASSFPSGAYNEQFF
TRBJ2-5 medium-sized TRBV7-9 CASRQDPQETQYF
TRBJ2-7 NA TRBV5-4 CASSLKGGYEQYF
TRBJ2-5 NA TRBV7-2 CASSAVVGQETQYF
TRBJ2-7 NA TRBV29-1 CSVQGAYEQYF
TRBJ2-2 large TRBV4-1 CASSQTGGWGELFF
TRBJ1-4 NA TRBV29-1 CSVEDRMGGSREKLFF
TRBJ2-5 NA TRBV20-1 CSAVTENQETQYF
TRBJ2-1 NA TRBV9 CASSVIAGDRSYNEQFF
TRBJ2-7 NA TRBV29-1 CSVRTGTDSYEQYF
TRBJ2-7 NA TRBV20-1 CSARDPGQGDYEQYF
TRBJ2-3 NA TRBV4-3 CASSQVLAGGPTDTQHF
TRBJ2-7 NA TRBV20-1 CSARQGRLAPTTPYEQYF
TRBJ2-1 NA TRBV12-3/TRBV12-4 CASSRDRGLEQFF
TRBJ2-2 NA TRBV5-5 CASSITGGFTGELFF
TRBJ2-5 NA TRBV15 CATSRGGGQETQYF
TRBJ2-1 NA TRBV6-4 CASSDSPSDEQFF
TRBJ2-7 NA TRBV11-3 CATQGVNEQYF
TRBJ2-7 NA TRBV21-1 CASSKGNYEQYF
TRBJ1-3 NA TRBV29-1 CSVETDSGNTIYF
TRBJ2-7 NA TRBV7-9 CASSLAGLNQGDEQYF
TRBJ2-5 NA TRBV13 CASSPNPTETQYF
TRBJ2-1 NA TRBV15 CATSSTGSSDEQFF
TRBJ2-7 NA TRBV7-2 CASSPYPGGRSSYEQYF
TRBJ1-1 NA TRBV7-9 CASSPSTDGPNTEAFF
TRBJ1-2 medium-sized TRBV19 CASTDRSGRGAYGYTF
TRBJ2-5 NA TRBV20-1 CSARIGGGGETQYF
TRBJ1-2 NA TRBV11-2 CASSSLRDGEISNYGYTF
TRBJ2-5 NA TRBV2 CASRDVSGGAETQYF
TRBJ2-7 NA TRBV24-1 CASPRRGPYEQYF
TRBJ2-5 NA TRBV5-4 CASSPLLAGSQETQYF
TRBJ2-2 NA TRBV6-2/TRBV6-3 CASSASVHTGELFF
TRBJ2-1 NA TRBV6-5 CASSPGTEPYNEQFF
TRBJ1-3 NA TRBV4-2 CASSQRAAGNTIYF
TRBJ2-1 NA TRBV29-1 CSVEWDTLYEQFF
TRBJ2-5 NA TRBV29-1 CSVERSPFPQETQYF
TRBJ2-5 NA TRBV18 CASSPPAGAMEETQYF
TRBJ2-5 NA TRBV7-2 CASSLYGGIQETQYF